The clone carrying this T cell receptor (beta chain) was found a few times. Its antigen remains unknown. Using its own MiXCR run on the 5' RACE reads, TCRdb lists one record per CDR3 protein. The sample lists some 500,000 distinct CDR3 sequences; 7.5% to 10% were seen once. The data belong to a study of identical twins. The study, taken as a whole, reports: For cord blood, abundant beta clonotypes had fewer insertions, unlike memory repertoires, which showed none. The authors noted that invariant MAIT and iNKT cells could partly confound zero-insertion analyses. Excess low generation probability was seen in twin-shared out-of-frame alpha sequences. Cross-sectional statistical analysis was relied on for the conclusions, without the same donors being followed.

CDR3 length: 15 amino acids. The germline V gene has CDR1 SGHTA and CDR2 FQGNSA. Trimming at V came to 5 bases and at J to 2 bases, leaving 3 bases not matched to a gene. These data also formed part of another study, on yellow fever vaccine responses in identical twins.

Sequenced material: PBMCs. The chain carries TRBV7-2 and TRBJ1-5; 10 nucleotides match TRBD1. This sequence was found in a young woman in good health. The CDR3 spells CASSGGQGRNQPQHF. The CDR3 DNA sequence: TGTGCCAGCAGCGGGGGACAGGGGCGCAATCAGCCCCAGCATTTT.